These T cell receptor beta chains were read from a single sample in a study of vaccination and CD4 T cells after COVID-19. TCRdb re-derived calls from the PCR reads in MiXCR, one entry per CDR3 protein. The sample records 7,500 to 9,000 distinct CDR3 sequences, roughly 43% being singletons. These receptors lack a known antigen. The sample was CD4+ T cells from blood, cultured in vitro. These receptors originate from a human donor in good health. CDR3s include the opening cysteine and the closing phenylalanine or tryptophan. The D gene is left open where the match is weak. Clone size is stated in some rows and not others, as once, few, many or a class when expanded.

V	D	size	J	DNA	CDR3
TRBV19	-	few	TRBJ1-1	TGTGCCAGTAGTATAGGGGGTACAGGGAACACTGAAGCTTTCTTT	CASSIGGTGNTEAFF
TRBV6-1	TRBD1	few	TRBJ2-3	TGTGCCAGCAGTGGGACAGGGGTTGGTACGCAGTATTTT	CASSGTGVGTQYF
TRBV27	-	-	TRBJ1-2	TGTGCCAGCAGTCCCGGGACACCCTATGGCTACACCTTC	CASSPGTPYGYTF
TRBV5-4	TRBD2	-	TRBJ2-3	TGTGCCAGCAGCTTGAGGGTACTAGCGGGGGGGGCGGATACGCAGTATTTT	CASSLRVLAGGADTQYF
TRBV18	-	-	TRBJ1-5	TGTGCCAGCTCACCACGTTTCATGCAGGGAGAGCAGCCCCAGCATTTT	CASSPRFMQGEQPQHF
TRBV28	-	-	TRBJ1-5	TGTGCCAGCAGTTTACTCACCGTGAACAATCAGCCCCAGCATTTT	CASSLLTVNNQPQHF
TRBV25-1	-	few	TRBJ2-1	TGTGCCAGCAGTGAATTCTTGAGGGATACATACAATGAGCAGTTCTTC	CASSEFLRDTYNEQFF
TRBV6-5	TRBD1	-	TRBJ1-2	TGTGCCAGCAGTTACTCGACAGGGTTGGATGGCTACACCTTC	CASSYSTGLDGYTF
TRBV6-2/TRBV6-3	-	few	TRBJ1-2	TGTGCCAGCAGTTACCCAGGGGACCTATATGGCTACACCTTC	CASSYPGDLYGYTF
TRBV20-1	-	-	TRBJ2-4	TGCAGTGCGGGGTTGGACAAAAACATTCAGTACTTC	CSAGLDKNIQYF
TRBV5-5	-	few	TRBJ1-5	TGTGCCAGCAGCTTGGGCGGGGTGGAACAGCCCCAGCATTTT	CASSLGGVEQPQHF
TRBV6-1	-	few	TRBJ1-2	TGTGCCAGCAAAAAGGACAGTGTCTATGGCTACACCTTC	CASKKDSVYGYTF
TRBV6-1	-	few	TRBJ1-6	TGTGCCAGCAGTACAGGGTTTGTCGGCTCACCCCTCCACTTT	CASSTGFVGSPLHF
TRBV6-5	-	once	TRBJ2-7	TGTGCCAGCAGTTACGAATTCGAGCAGTACTTC	CASSYEFEQYF
TRBV7-2	TRBD1	-	TRBJ1-2	TGTGCCAGCAGCCCCCAGACCGGGACAGCTCTCGGGAACTATGGCTACACCTTC	CASSPQTGTALGNYGYTF
TRBV6-1	-	few	TRBJ1-6	TGTGCCAGCAGGGACAGCTCCTATAATTCACCCCTCCACTTT	CASRDSSYNSPLHF
TRBV5-1	-	-	TRBJ2-7	TGCGCCAGCAGCGTGGACGCGTCCACGGTTGGGCAGTACTTC	CASSVDASTVGQYF